The clone carrying this T cell receptor beta chain occurred a few times. The sample belongs to a study of T cell responses to AZD1222 COVID-19 vaccine. The table came from immunoSEQ multiplex PCR; TCRdb's copy has only in-frame clones and leaves some out. The sample records some 96,000 clones, roughly 88% being singletons. This TCR derives from an adult in good health. Sequenced here: peripheral blood, sampled on day 0 of AZD1222 vaccination.

The CDR3 region is CASSPARFPPSYEQYF. CDR3 bases: TGTGCCAGCAGTCCCGCTCGCTTCCCGCCCTCCTACGAGCAGTACTTC. V gene TRBV6-2 or TRBV6-3 combines with J gene TRBJ2-7; D gene unclear. V lost 5 bases and J 0 bases, leaving 17 bases between the germline ends. Germline V gives CDR1 MNHEY, CDR2 SVGEGT. CDR3 length: 16 amino acids.